These 14 T cell receptor beta chains were all obtained from the same sample, sequenced in a study of cytomegalovirus exposure and HLA in healthy donors. Amplification used 60 Vbeta primers and 13 Jbeta primers. TCRdb's copy holds only in-frame clones and misses some; the assay was immunoSEQ multiplex PCR. The sample yields just over 200,000 clones, approximately 80% seen once. Sequenced: PBMCs. All receptors derive from a man in his fifties or sixties in good health and CMV-seronegative.

For the CDR3, the DNA is TGTGCCAGCACCGTTAGTGGTTTGAACCAAGAGACCCAGTACTTC. Its translation: CASTVSGLNQETQYF. The rearrangement joins TRBV5-4 to TRBJ2-5; no definite D call. The CDR3 sequence is 15 residues long. V lost 6 bases and J lost 0, with 15 bases in between. Germline CDR1 SGHNT, CDR2 YYREEE (reference sequence).

The V and J genes are TRBV7-2 and TRBJ1-2; perhaps TRBD1 as D (6 bases). Germline-derived CDR1 and CDR2 are SGHTA and FQGNSA. The CDR3 has 14 amino acids. Deletions cut 7 bases from V and 4 bases from J, with 16 bases between. The CDR3 DNA reads as TGTGCCAGCACCCCGGGTGGGGGCCCCTATGGCTACACCTTC. Amino acids: CASTPGGGPYGYTF.

V and J are TRBV19 and TRBJ1-1; D gene uncertain. The CDR3 sequence is 15 residues long. Trimming shortened V by 2 bases and J by 4 bases, and 14 bases separated the two germline ends. Germline V gene data show CDR1 as LNHDA and CDR2 as SQIVND (reference sequence). The CDR3 spells CASSINLAAVTEAFF. CDR3 bases: TGTGCCAGTAGTATAAATCTGGCTGCAGTCACTGAAGCTTTCTTT.

J is TRBJ2-3 and V is TRBV4-1; D ambiguous. This CDR3 is 15 amino acids long. Germline values: CDR1 MGHRA, CDR2 YSYEKL. V lost 2 bases, J lost 2 bases, and 11 bases lay in between. CDR3 protein: CASSQQRAVTDTQYF. The CDR3 nucleotides are TGCGCCAGCAGCCAACAGCGCGCGGTCACAGATACGCAGTATTTT.

The chain uses TRBV18 and TRBJ2-1; 9 positions match TRBD1. This CDR3 is 15 amino acids long. Germline CDR1 KGHSH, CDR2 LQKENI. The trim removed 6 bases at V and 9 bases at J, leaving 12 bases unmatched. The CDR3 nucleotides read TGTGCCAGCTCGGTAACAGGGGGCCCCGCGGGTGAGCAGTTCTTC. Its translation is CASSVTGGPAGEQFF.

The V gene is TRBV28, the J gene TRBJ1-4; perhaps TRBD1 as D (5 bases). The germline V gene has CDR1 MDHEN and CDR2 SYDVKM. Deletions cut 2 bases from V and 6 bases from J, with 16 bases between. The CDR3 sequence is 16 residues long. This chain's CDR3 is CASSLGGAIIHEKLFF. CDR3 nucleotides: TGTGCCAGCAGTTTAGGCGGGGCAATAATCCATGAAAAACTGTTTTTT.

This clone appeared a few times. V is TRBV27 and J is TRBJ2-5; 7 positions agree with TRBD2. CDR1 is MNHEY and CDR2 is SMNVEV in the germline V gene (reference sequence). The V gene end was trimmed by 8 bases and the J gene end by 11 bases; junction bases not matched to a gene: 14. The CDR3 sequence is 13 residues long. The CDR3 loop is CASAFKLGREQYF. CDR3 DNA sequence: TGTGCCAGCGCGTTCAAGTTGGGGAGGGAGCAGTACTTC.

The rearrangement joins TRBV27 to TRBJ2-4; D is possibly TRBD1 (5 bases). The length of the CDR3 is 15 residues. The V gene's germline CDR1 is MNHEY and CDR2 SMNVEV (reference sequence). The V and J ends lost 3 bases and 0 bases respectively, with 9 bases between them. The CDR3 nucleotides are TGTGCCAGCAGTTTCGACAGACTAGCCAAAAACATTCAGTACTTC. This gives the protein CASSFDRLAKNIQYF.

The DNA for the CDR3 is TGTGCCAGCAGCTTAGAGTGGGACACCTCCTACGAGCAGTACTTC. Its translation is CASSLEWDTSYEQYF. This chain links TRBV7-3 with TRBJ2-7; tentative D call: TRBD1 (6 bases). The CDR3 sequence is 15 residues long. In germline, CDR1 is SGHTA, CDR2 FQGTGA. With 2 bases removed from V and 0 bases from J, the gap between germline ends came to 11 bases.

The chain links TRBV25-1 to TRBJ2-2; a possible D gene is TRBD1 (6 bases). CDR1 and CDR2 (germline): MGHDK, SYGVNS. Trimming took off 2 bases at V and 7 bases at J, with 14 bases between the two ends. This CDR3 is built from 15 residues. The CDR3 sequence: CASSERQGYDGELFF. In nucleotides, the CDR3 is TGTGCCAGCAGTGAAAGGCAGGGGTACGACGGGGAGCTGTTTTTT.

The chain couples TRBV18 to TRBJ2-3; D is possibly TRBD2 (5 bases). Trimming pared 6 bases from V and 2 bases from J, leaving 12 bases between. Germline assignment: CDR1 KGHSH and CDR2 LQKENI. CDR3 length equals 14 residues. In DNA, the CDR3 is TGTGCCAGCTCGGGGAGACCGACCACAGATACGCAGTATTTT. This translates into CASSGRPTTDTQYF.

The V call is TRBV11-2, the J call TRBJ2-5; D may be TRBD2 (6 bases). CDR3 size: 12 residues. Trimming shortened V by 0 bases and J by 8 bases, and 7 bases separated the two germline ends. The V gene's germline CDR1 is SGHAT and CDR2 FQNNGV. Here the CDR3 DNA reads TGTGCCAGCAGCTTAGACGCGGGAACCCAGTACTTC. Its translation is CASSLDAGTQYF.

The chain couples TRBV6-6 to TRBJ2-5, with D possibly being TRBD2 (6 bases). This CDR3 is built from 15 residues. Germline CDR1 and CDR2: MNHNY and SVGAGI (reference sequence). The germline V and J ends were trimmed by 5 bases and 5 bases, with 18 bases remaining between them. The CDR3 DNA follows: TGTGCCAGCAGTCAAATTAGGAGGGGTCGGGAGACCCAGTACTTC. It encodes CASSQIRRGRETQYF.

This clone was seen a handful of times. V usage is TRBV6-6 and J usage is TRBJ2-7; D unresolved. V was shortened by 6 bases and J by 3 bases, with 15 bases between the two germline ends. Germline V gene lookup returns CDR1 MNHNY and CDR2 SVGAGI (reference sequence). CDR3 length: 14 residues. CDR3 sequence (DNA): TGTGCCAGCAGCCTTCAGTATCCCCTCTACGAGCAGTACTTC. It translates to CASSLQYPLYEQYF.